The text below deals with one T cell receptor (beta chain). Measured with immunoSEQ multiplex PCR; TCRdb has only the in-frame clones, and not every one. Seen here are 110,000 or so clones, 85% to 95% observed once, and the top ten hold 0.16%. The data were taken from a study of siplizumab effects on memory and regulatory T cells. The CDR3 is made up of 12 amino acids. Germline loops: CDR1 SQVTM, CDR2 ANQGSEA. The clonotype originates from a human donor in good health. The chain has TRBV29-1 and TRBJ2-5; D is undetermined. The J call could be wrong; TRBJ2-7 is a better fit for the DNA end. Source material: non-Treg CD4+ T cells sorted from blood. CDR3 coding DNA: TGCAGCGTAGCCGGGCCTCCCGGCGAGCAGTACTTC. It yields the protein CSVAGPPGEQYF.